The rows below give T cell receptor beta chains drawn from one sample of a study of metastatic and nonmetastatic thyroid tumors. Using MiXCR, TCRdb reanalyzed the PCR reads. The sample includes some 33,000 clones, approximately 15% of them seen just once. Sequences were obtained from blood. The receptors stem from a female donor with papillary thyroid cancer or a benign thyroid nodule (not recorded which). Some clones in this sample may be carry-over from other donors' samples. Each CDR3 is given with its conserved first and last residue. The D gene is left open where the match is weak. Size values are once, few and many counts, or a class for expanded clones, and some rows have none.

TRBV20-1	NA	many	TRBJ2-1	15	TGCAGTGCTCCCGACCGGCGGTTCTCCTACAATGAGCAGTTCTTC	CSAPDRRFSYNEQFF
TRBV7-9	NA	many	TRBJ1-1	15	TGTGCCAGCAGCTTAGGAGGGACCCCCAGCACTGAAGCTTTCTTT	CASSLGGTPSTEAFF
TRBV12-5	NA	NA	TRBJ2-7	14	TGTGCTAGTGGTTTGTCAGGGTGGTCCTACGAGCAGTACTTC	CASGLSGWSYEQYF
TRBV20-1	TRBD1	once	TRBJ1-2	15	TGCAGTGCCGCGGACAGGGGGCTGGTTGTCTATGGCTACACCTTC	CSAADRGLVVYGYTF
TRBV3-1	NA	many	TRBJ2-1	17	TGTGCCAGCAGCCAAGATAGTGGGGGGGCGGCCTACAATGAGCAGTTCTTC	CASSQDSGGAAYNEQFF
TRBV30	TRBD1	many	TRBJ2-7	14	TGTGCCTGGAGTGTAGGACAGGGGTCCTACGAGCAGTACTTC	CAWSVGQGSYEQYF
TRBV7-9	NA	many	TRBJ1-5	12	TGTGCCAGCAGCTTAAATACACAGCCCCAGCATTTT	CASSLNTQPQHF
TRBV6-1	NA	medium-sized	TRBJ1-2	14	TGTGCCAGCAGTGAAGTGGGGGGCGCGGAAGGCTACACCTTC	CASSEVGGAEGYTF
TRBV5-1	TRBD1	medium-sized	TRBJ2-7	14	TGCGCCAGCAGCTTGGATCGGGACAGGTCCGAGCAGTACTTC	CASSLDRDRSEQYF
TRBV27	TRBD1	many	TRBJ2-5	18	TGTGCCAGCAGTTACAGTAAGGCCCCGGGACAGCAATGGGAGACCCAGTACTTC	CASSYSKAPGQQWETQYF
TRBV20-1	TRBD2	many	TRBJ2-1	15	TGCAGTGCTGCCGGGACTAGCGGGGGTAAAGATGAGCAGTTCTTC	CSAAGTSGGKDEQFF
TRBV11-3	NA	many	TRBJ2-7	13	TGTGCCAGCAGCTTATTCGCATCCTACGAGCAGTACTTC	CASSLFASYEQYF
TRBV28	TRBD2	many	TRBJ2-1	14	TGTGCCAGCCAGCGGGAGGGCTCCTACAATGAGCAGTTCTTC	CASQREGSYNEQFF
TRBV6-1	NA	medium-sized	TRBJ2-7	12	TGTGCCAGCAGGCTAGGGGGGTTCGAGCAGTACTTC	CASRLGGFEQYF
TRBV5-6	TRBD1	many	TRBJ1-4	15	TGTGCCAGCAGCTTCCCAGGGGGCTTTGATGAAAAACTGTTTTTT	CASSFPGGFDEKLFF
TRBV28	NA	many	TRBJ2-6	12	TGTGCCAGCAGTTCTGGGGCCAACGTCCTGACTTTC	CASSSGANVLTF
TRBV7-2	NA	NA	TRBJ1-1	13	TGTGCCAGCAGCCGAAGGAGTAAAACTGAAGCTTTCTTT	CASSRRSKTEAFF
TRBV18	NA	many	TRBJ2-5	16	TGTGCCAGCTCACCCTTCGACAGCGGCGGGTCGGAGACCCAGTACTTC	CASSPFDSGGSETQYF
TRBV10-1	TRBD2	NA	TRBJ2-7	18	TGCGGCTGCAGTGAGTCGAAGTTCGCGGGACTAATGACCGACGAGCAGTACTTC	CGCSESKFAGLMTDEQYF
TRBV20-1	NA	many	TRBJ2-7	14	TGCAGTGCTAGGTCCTCGGGTCGATTTTACGAGCAGTACTTC	CSARSSGRFYEQYF
TRBV7-6	TRBD1	many	TRBJ1-3	16	TGTGCCAGCAGCTCCTCCTCTCAGGGGGGTGGAAACACCATATATTTT	CASSSSSQGGGNTIYF
TRBV5-4	TRBD2	many	TRBJ2-3	16	TGTGCCAGCAGCTTGTCAGCGGGAGGGCTGTCAGATACGCAGTATTTT	CASSLSAGGLSDTQYF
TRBV5-5	NA	many	TRBJ2-1	12	TGTGCCAGCAGCCAGACCCCCCCGGGGCAGTTCTTC	CASSQTPPGQFF
TRBV7-2	TRBD2	many	TRBJ2-3	17	TGTGCCAGCAGCTTAGGCTTCTGGGGGGGGAGCACAGATACGCAGTATTTT	CASSLGFWGGSTDTQYF
TRBV4-3	TRBD2	many	TRBJ2-1	16	TGCGCCAGCAGTCCCCTGACTAGCGGGAGTCAGGATGAGCAGTTCTTC	CASSPLTSGSQDEQFF
TRBV9	TRBD1	many	TRBJ1-5	15	TGTGCCAGCGGAAGGACAGGGGGCGTCAATCAGCCCCAGCATTTT	CASGRTGGVNQPQHF
TRBV19	TRBD1	many	TRBJ1-2	16	TGTGCCAGTAGTCCCAGCCTGGACAGGGGATCTAAGGGCTACACCTTC	CASSPSLDRGSKGYTF
TRBV7-8	NA	many	TRBJ1-5	13	TGTGCCAGCAGCTCCCCGCCCAATCAGCCCCAGCATTTT	CASSSPPNQPQHF
TRBV5-1	NA	many	TRBJ1-4	15	TGCGCCAGCAGCATCCGGGAGGGCGCGGGAGAAAAACTGTTTTTT	CASSIREGAGEKLFF
TRBV19	NA	few	TRBJ2-7	13	TGTGCCAGTAATCCCTTAGGCTCCTACGAGCAGTACTTC	CASNPLGSYEQYF
TRBV7-2	NA	NA	TRBJ2-3	14	TGTGCCAGCAGCCCCCAGACATACACAGATACGCAGTATTTC	CASSPQTYTDTQYF
TRBV20-1	NA	NA	TRBJ2-7	14	TGCAGTGCGCGCTTGGGGGCTCCCTCCTACGAGCAGTACTTC	CSARLGAPSYEQYF
TRBV5-1	NA	NA	TRBJ2-2	15	TGCGCCAGCAGGACCGCCACGACTAACGCCGGGGAGCTGTTTTTT	CASRTATTNAGELFF
TRBV12-3/TRBV12-4	NA	many	TRBJ1-4	15	TGTGCCAGCAGCCTCTTTACCGGAGAGAATGAAAAACTGTTTTTT	CASSLFTGENEKLFF
TRBV5-1	NA	many	TRBJ1-4	15	TGCGCCAGCAGCTTGGGACAGACGACGGGTGAAAAACTGTTTTTT	CASSLGQTTGEKLFF
TRBV3-1	NA	many	TRBJ1-5	14	TGTGCCAGCAGCCAAGATGGACACCTCAAGCCCCAGCATTTT	CASSQDGHLKPQHF
TRBV28	TRBD1	few	TRBJ2-7	15	TGTGCCAGCAGTGACCCCGGGACAGGGCTCCACGAGCAGTACTTC	CASSDPGTGLHEQYF
TRBV6-1	NA	medium-sized	TRBJ1-2	16	TGTGCCAGCAGTGGGCCACACCGTATAGCTAACTATGGCTACACCTTC	CASSGPHRIANYGYTF
TRBV3-1	NA	many	TRBJ2-2	17	TGTGCCAGCAGCCAAGATCTGGAGGGGTCGAACACCGGGGAGCTGTTTTTT	CASSQDLEGSNTGELFF
TRBV9	NA	many	TRBJ2-3	14	TGTGCCAGCAGCGCCATTCAGTTCGGAGATACGCAGTATTTT	CASSAIQFGDTQYF
TRBV30	NA	many	TRBJ1-5	13	TGTGCCTGGAGTGGGCAAACCAATCAGCCCCAGCATTTT	CAWSGQTNQPQHF
TRBV6-4	TRBD2	many	TRBJ2-1	13	TGTGCCAGCAGTGGTGAGCGGGACTATGAGCAGTTCTTC	CASSGERDYEQFF
TRBV6-1	TRBD1	many	TRBJ1-6	14	TGTGCCTCTAGAGACAGGGCGGGAGATTCACCCCTCCACTTT	CASRDRAGDSPLHF
TRBV6-1	NA	many	TRBJ1-1	16	TGTGCCAGCAGTGAACCAGGGTTCGGATTGAACACTGAAGCTTTCTTT	CASSEPGFGLNTEAFF
TRBV14	TRBD1	NA	TRBJ2-2	15	TGTGCCAGCAGCCAACGGGACAGATACACCGGGGAGCTGTTTTTT	CASSQRDRYTGELFF
TRBV12-1	NA	many	TRBJ2-2	19	TGTGCCAGCAGTCTTGGGGGACTAGCGGGACTTGGTGCCCCCGGGGAGCTGTTTTTT	CASSLGGLAGLGAPGELFF
TRBV12-5	TRBD1	few	TRBJ2-3	18	TGTGCTAGTGGTTTGTACACCCCCGGGACAGAGGGGACAGATACGCAGTATTTT	CASGLYTPGTEGTDTQYF
TRBV10-1	NA	many	TRBJ2-3	14	TGCGCCAGCAGTAGCGGATACGGCACAGATACGCAGTATTTT	CASSSGYGTDTQYF
TRBV4-2	TRBD1	many	TRBJ2-1	14	TGTGCCAGCAGCCCCCGGGCAGGGGGCAATGAGCAGTTCTTC	CASSPRAGGNEQFF
TRBV6-1	NA	few	TRBJ2-7	14	TGTGCCAGCAGCACCGACAGGTCACGCTACGAGCAGTACTTC	CASSTDRSRYEQYF
TRBV27	NA	few	TRBJ1-2	12	TGTGCCAGCTCGGGACGCGCCTATGGCTACACCTTC	CASSGRAYGYTF
TRBV6-1	NA	few	TRBJ1-5	13	TGTGCGAGCAGTTGGGACAAGAATCAGGCCCAGCATTTT	CASSWDKNQAQHF
TRBV13	TRBD1	many	TRBJ1-6	15	TGTGCCAGCAGTCGCCAGGGGGCGGTGCTATCACCCCTCCACTTT	CASSRQGAVLSPLHF